Presented here are 14 T cell receptor beta chains from one specimen sequenced in a study of shared clonotypes between healthy human individuals. The naive CD8 fraction comprised CD45RO-negative cells positively selected for CCR7 and excluded terminally differentiated effector memory CD45RA+ cells. Generated by immunoSEQ multiplex PCR, the TCRdb table keeps only in-frame clones and is missing some. The table shows millions of clones, with about 95% occurring only once. Sequencing input: naive CD8+ T cells sorted from blood. These receptors were taken from a man between 18 and 35 years old in good health.

The J gene is TRBJ1-1, the V gene TRBV4-1; possible D gene TRBD1, 6 bases. The germline V gene encodes CDR1 MGHRA and CDR2 YSYEKL. This CDR3 has 16 residues. V was trimmed by 0 bases and J by 0 bases, leaving 11 bases between them. The CDR3 sequence: CASSQDLGQMNTEAFF. The CDR3 DNA reads TGCGCCAGCAGCCAAGATTTAGGACAGATGAACACTGAAGCTTTCTTT.

On this clone: The same CDR3 is also encoded by other DNA sequences in this sample. The chain combines TRBV5-1 with TRBJ2-7; D might be TRBD1 (7 bases). From germline, CDR1 is SGHRS and CDR2 YFSETQ. V lost 0 bases and J lost 4, with 14 bases in between. The CDR3 sequence is 15 residues long. The CDR3 DNA follows: TGCGCCAGCAGCTTGGAGGCAGGGGGGTATTACGAGCAGTACTTC. Protein: CASSLEAGGYYEQYF.

The chain has TRBV30 and TRBJ1-5, with a possible D match to TRBD1 (5 bases). The V and J ends lost 2 bases and 4 bases respectively, with 15 bases between them. The germline V gene has CDR1 GTSNPN and CDR2 SVGIG (reference sequence). The CDR3 sequence is 15 residues long. CDR3 nucleotides: TGTGCCTGGAGTTCGCGGGGCGCGGATAATCAGCCCCAGCATTTT. Encoded protein: CAWSSRGADNQPQHF.

This chain links TRBV29-1 with TRBJ2-1, with D maybe TRBD2 (8 bases). Germline CDR1 SQVTM, CDR2 ANQGSEA. The CDR3 spans 16 residues. Trimming took 6 bases from V and 8 from J, leaving 26 bases between them. The CDR3 DNA is TGCAGCGTCACCCCCGGGACTAGGGGGCTTCTGGATGAGCAGTTCTTC. Protein product: CSVTPGTRGLLDEQFF.

CDR3 residues: CASSNWGNTEAFF. The CDR3 nucleotides are TGTGCCAGTAGTAATTGGGGGAACACTGAAGCTTTCTTT. The genes are TRBV19 and TRBJ1-1, with unresolved D. CDR3 size: 13 residues. Germline loops: CDR1 LNHDA, CDR2 SQIVND (reference sequence). Trimming took off 4 bases at V and 1 base at J, with 7 bases between the two ends.

This clone was seen a few times. The J gene is TRBJ1-1, the V gene TRBV10-3; D unclear. Trimming stripped 4 bases from V and 1 base from J, with 7 bases between. The CDR3 runs 13 residues. Germline CDR1 ENHRY, CDR2 SYGVKD. CDR3 loop: CAISAGGNTEAFF. In DNA, the CDR3 is TGTGCCATCAGTGCCGGCGGGAACACTGAAGCTTTCTTT.

CDR3 amino acids: CASSQDARAYEQYF. The CDR3 region has the DNA TGCGCCAGCAGCCAAGATGCCCGCGCCTACGAGCAGTACTTC. This chain joins TRBV4-3 and TRBJ2-7; D remains ambiguous. Germline V lookup: CDR1 LGHNA, CDR2 YSLEER. Trimming removed 0 bases at V and 2 bases at J, with 8 bases between. This CDR3 spans 14 amino acids.

The CDR3 coding sequence is TGCGCCAGCAGCCAACGTGGGGTTGCAGCTGAAGCTTTCTTT. This translates into CASSQRGVAAEAFF. The chain is built from TRBV4-1 and TRBJ1-1; no definite D call. This CDR3 spans 14 amino acids. V was trimmed by 2 bases and J by 6 bases, leaving 13 bases between them. CDR1 and CDR2 from the germline V gene are MGHRA and YSYEKL.

The rearrangement joins TRBV7-2 to TRBJ2-1, with 11 bases that match TRBD2. The CDR3 sequence is 18 residues long. CDR1 is SGHTA and CDR2 is FQGNSA in the germline V gene. Trimming removed 2 bases from V and 4 bases from J; junction bases left unmatched: 10. CDR3 residues: CASSLPRTGTSGYNEQFF. The CDR3 nucleotides read TGTGCCAGCAGCTTACCGCGAACCGGGACTAGCGGTTACAATGAGCAGTTCTTC.

This chain uses TRBV11-2 with TRBJ2-1; 9 nucleotides match TRBD1. Germline V lookup: CDR1 SGHAT, CDR2 FQNNGV. The CDR3 is made up of 11 amino acids. The V gene end was trimmed by 1 base and the J gene end by 14 bases; junction bases not matched to a gene: 0. The CDR3 protein is CASSLGTGEFF. DNA of the CDR3: TGTGCCAGCAGCTTAGGGACAGGGGAGTTCTTC.

This chain connects TRBV5-4 to TRBJ2-7; 9 bases fit TRBD2. The germline gives CDR1 SGHNT, CDR2 YYREEE (reference sequence). J gave up 6 bases and V 3 bases, and 1 base lay outside the gene matches. CDR3 length: 12 residues. The CDR3 loop reads CASSWRGGEQYF. The CDR3 DNA reads TGTGCCAGCAGCTGGCGGGGGGGCGAGCAGTACTTC.

The chain uses TRBV9 and TRBJ2-3, with D perhaps assigned TRBD1 or TRBD2 (5 bases each). The length of the CDR3 is 15 residues. V was trimmed by 4 bases and J by 4 bases, leaving 16 bases between them. CDR1 is SGDLS and CDR2 is YYNGEE in the germline V gene. The CDR3 DNA reads TGTGCCAGCAGCCCCCTGGGACGCGCAGCAGATACGCAGTATTTT. As protein: CASSPLGRAADTQYF.

The CDR3 DNA sequence: TGTGCCAGCAGCTTGGAGTGGGGGACAGATACGCAGTATTTT. The encoded protein is CASSLEWGTDTQYF. The rearrangement uses TRBV5-4 and TRBJ2-3, with D perhaps being TRBD1 or TRBD2 (5 bases each). Germline CDR1 and CDR2: SGHNT and YYREEE (reference sequence). This CDR3 contains 14 residues. Between the trimmed V and J ends, which lost 0 bases and 3 bases, there was a span of 8 bases.

The chain recombines TRBV9 with TRBJ2-1; D possibly uses TRBD1 or TRBD2 (5 bases each). V was trimmed by 0 bases and J by 0 bases, leaving 16 bases between them. The CDR3 extends over 18 amino acids. CDR1 and CDR2 from the germline V gene are SGDLS and YYNGEE. CDR3 sequence (DNA): TGTGCCAGCAGCGTAGGTTTCTTATCGGGGACCTCCTACAATGAGCAGTTCTTC. As protein: CASSVGFLSGTSYNEQFF.